In its sample, the clone carrying this T cell receptor beta chain was seen once. Its antigen remains unknown. J gave up 6 bases and V 5 bases, and 15 bases lay outside the gene matches. The CDR3 has 16 residues. CDR1 and CDR2 from the germline V gene are SEHNR and FQNEAQ (reference sequence). This sample was taken from a study of graft-versus-host responses after intestinal transplantation. Study as a whole: In this cohort, recipients had multivisceral, liver-intestinal, or isolated intestinal transplants. The whole recipient group had anti-thymocyte globulin induction followed by tacrolimus and steroids for two to three years.

Sequenced by immunoSEQ multiplex PCR; TCRdb stores in-frame clones only, minus some. The sample gives about 15,000 clones, around 63% of which show up once; about 13% is in the top ten. Notes on the study in general: Marrow from the recipient contained GvH clones, some of which had appeared first in ileum or blood. Early post-transplant falls in HvG clones accompanied the peak levels of circulating GvH clones.

Intraepithelial and lamina propria lymphocytes were freed from processed graft tissue. V and J are TRBV7-9 and TRBJ2-7, with TRBD1 identical over 8 bases. Sequencing was performed on ileum tissue, taken 524 days after transplant. This TCR was sampled from a human patient who received an intestinal transplant, so some T cells may come from the graft donor. The CDR3 DNA is TGTGCCAGCAGCCGGACCTCGACAGGGGAGAAGAGCGAGCAGTACTTC. Protein: CASSRTSTGEKSEQYF.